This T cell receptor (beta chain) was profiled in a study of blood T cell repertoires in COVID-19. At the level of the study: Sample material is recorded as cDNA or gDNA derived from T cells, B-cell-depleted T cells, or PBMCs.

Original analysis: Estimation of nucleated cell counts relied on the amplification of reference gene primers. Clones were sequenced by immunoSEQ multiplex PCR, and TCRdb holds only the in-frame ones, with some missing. Clonal size and the V and J genes are those of that table, whereas D and trimming came from the DNA. The sample consists of 120,000 or so clones, about 80% of them appearing once. Looked up from germline, CDR1 is MDHEN and CDR2 is SYDVKM. This CDR3 has 15 residues. V lost 6 bases, J lost 4 bases, and 6 bases stayed unmatched. V and J are TRBV28 and TRBJ1-5, with 10 bases fitting TRBD1. Sequences were obtained from peripheral blood. This clonotype originated in a man aged 55 to 70 with acute or convalescent COVID-19. The chain's CDR3 is CASRDRGNLNQPQHF. The CDR3 DNA reads as TGTGCCAGCAGGGACAGGGGGAATCTTAATCAGCCCCAGCATTTT.